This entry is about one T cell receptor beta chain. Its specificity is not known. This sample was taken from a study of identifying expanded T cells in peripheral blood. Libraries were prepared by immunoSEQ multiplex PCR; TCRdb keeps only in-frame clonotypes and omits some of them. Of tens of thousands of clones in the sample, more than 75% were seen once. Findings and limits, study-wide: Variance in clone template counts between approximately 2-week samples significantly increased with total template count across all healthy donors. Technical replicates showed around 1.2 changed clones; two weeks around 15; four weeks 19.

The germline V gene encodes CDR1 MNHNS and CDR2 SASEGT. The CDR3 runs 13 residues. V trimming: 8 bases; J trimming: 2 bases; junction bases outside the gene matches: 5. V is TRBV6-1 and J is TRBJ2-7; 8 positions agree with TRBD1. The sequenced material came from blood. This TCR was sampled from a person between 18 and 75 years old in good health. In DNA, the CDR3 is TGTGCCAGCGCCAGGACAGGGACCTACGAGCAGTACTTC. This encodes CASARTGTYEQYF.